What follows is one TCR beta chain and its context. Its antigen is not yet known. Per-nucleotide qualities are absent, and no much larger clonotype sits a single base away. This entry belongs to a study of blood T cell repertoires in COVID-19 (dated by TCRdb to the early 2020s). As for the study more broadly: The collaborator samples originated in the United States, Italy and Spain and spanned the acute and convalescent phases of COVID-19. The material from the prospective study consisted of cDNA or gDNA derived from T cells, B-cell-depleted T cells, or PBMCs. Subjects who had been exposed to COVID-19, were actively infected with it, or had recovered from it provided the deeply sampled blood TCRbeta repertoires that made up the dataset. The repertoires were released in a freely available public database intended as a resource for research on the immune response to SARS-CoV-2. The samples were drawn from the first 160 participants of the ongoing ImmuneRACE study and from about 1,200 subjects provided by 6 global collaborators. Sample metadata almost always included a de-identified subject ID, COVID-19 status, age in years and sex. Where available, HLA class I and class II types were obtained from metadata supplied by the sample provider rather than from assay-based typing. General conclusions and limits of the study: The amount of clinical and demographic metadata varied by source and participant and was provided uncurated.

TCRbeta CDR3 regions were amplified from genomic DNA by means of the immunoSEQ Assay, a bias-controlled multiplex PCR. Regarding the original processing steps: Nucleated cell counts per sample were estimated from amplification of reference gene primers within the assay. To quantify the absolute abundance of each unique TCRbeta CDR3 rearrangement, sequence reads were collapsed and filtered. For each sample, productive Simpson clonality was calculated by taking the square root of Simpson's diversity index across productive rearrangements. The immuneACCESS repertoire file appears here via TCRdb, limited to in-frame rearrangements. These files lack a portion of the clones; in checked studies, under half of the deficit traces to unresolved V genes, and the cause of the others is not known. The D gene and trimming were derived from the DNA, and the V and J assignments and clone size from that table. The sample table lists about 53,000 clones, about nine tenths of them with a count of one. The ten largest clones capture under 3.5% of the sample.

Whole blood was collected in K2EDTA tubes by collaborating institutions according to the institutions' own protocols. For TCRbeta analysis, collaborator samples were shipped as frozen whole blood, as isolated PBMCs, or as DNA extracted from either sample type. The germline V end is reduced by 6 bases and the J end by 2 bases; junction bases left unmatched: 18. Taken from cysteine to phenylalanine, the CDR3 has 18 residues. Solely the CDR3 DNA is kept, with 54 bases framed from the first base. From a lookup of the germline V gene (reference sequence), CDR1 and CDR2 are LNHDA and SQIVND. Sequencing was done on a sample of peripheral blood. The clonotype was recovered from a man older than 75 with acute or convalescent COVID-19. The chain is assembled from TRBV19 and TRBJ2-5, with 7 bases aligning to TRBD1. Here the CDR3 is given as CASSRGAILGQQQETQYF. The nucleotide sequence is TGTGCCAGTAGCCGAGGGGCTATACTGGGACAGCAACAAGAGACCCAGTACTTC.